The T cell receptor beta chain under discussion was sequenced for a study of CD8 T cells in Susac syndrome. High-throughput TCR beta sequencing covered peripheral CD8+ and CD4+ T cells. Controls were drawn from healthy donors and were matched for age and sex. Negative isolation was used for CD8+ and CD4+ T cells and FACS enrichment for TEMRA cells. It was with random hexamers that about 0.45 to 1 ug RNA was reverse transcribed. The method of amplification for TCR beta CDR3 was immunoSEQ multiplex PCR, covering 54 Vbeta and 13 Jbeta. TCRdb reprocessed the immunoSEQ multiplex PCR reads with MiXCR, giving one entry per CDR3 protein. The sample contains about 120,000 distinct CDR3 sequences, about 90% of which appear only once. This CDR3 comprises 14 residues. CDR1 MNHEY and CDR2 SVGEGT come from the germline V gene. Trimming took 6 bases from V and 4 from J; bases not matched to a gene: 5.

This chain links TRBV6-2 or TRBV6-3 with TRBJ2-2; 7 nucleotides align to TRBD1. Sequenced sample: CD4+ T cells from PBMCs. The sequence derives from a human donor in good health. The CDR3 region has the DNA TGTGCCAGCAGGTCAGGGGGATCCACCGGGGAGCTGTTTTTT. Protein product: CASRSGGSTGELFF.